These 10 T cell receptor beta chains came from one sample sequenced in a study of shared clonotypes between healthy human individuals. The table came from immunoSEQ multiplex PCR; TCRdb's copy has only in-frame clones and leaves some out. The repertoire holds approximately 1.5 million clones, with 95% to 99% as singletons. The sequencing input was naive CD4+ T cells sorted from blood. Regarding subset: CD45RA+ positively selected. These receptors all stem from a young man in good health.

The chain couples TRBV29-1 to TRBJ2-7, with a possible D match to TRBD1 (6 bases). The CDR3 covers 12 residues. V was clipped by 3 bases and J by 5 bases, with 11 bases between them. Per germline, CDR1 SQVTM and CDR2 ANQGSEA. The CDR3, as DNA: TGCAGCGTTGATACAGGGATCAACGAGCAGTACTTC. It is translated as CSVDTGINEQYF.

The chain combines TRBV2 with TRBJ2-1; tentative D call: TRBD2 (5 bases). Between the trimmed V and J ends, which lost 3 bases and 5 bases, there was a span of 14 bases. The CDR3 runs 15 residues. Germline V CDR1 and CDR2: SNHLY, FYNNEI. CDR3 DNA: TGTGCCAGCAGTGAGAGGCGGGCTTTAAACAATGAGCAGTTCTTC. The encoded protein is CASSERRALNNEQFF.

This clone was seen once. V and J are TRBV9 and TRBJ1-4, with D uncertain. CDR3 length equals 15 residues. V lost 0 bases, J lost 4 bases, and 10 bases lay in between. Germline assignment: CDR1 SGDLS and CDR2 YYNGEE. The CDR3 nucleotides read TGTGCCAGCAGCGTAGCGGGAAGCATTAATGAAAAACTGTTTTTT. It translates to CASSVAGSINEKLFF.

The chain couples TRBV28 to TRBJ2-1; 8 bases agree with TRBD1. V was pared by 5 bases and J by 4 bases, with 7 bases of the junction left unmatched. This CDR3 contains 15 residues. Germline-derived CDR1 and CDR2 are MDHEN and SYDVKM. CDR3 bases: TGTGCCAGCAGTGACGACAGGGGTAGGTACAATGAGCAGTTCTTC. This codes for CASSDDRGRYNEQFF.

The chain couples TRBV5-1 to TRBJ2-1; the D gene could be TRBD1 or TRBD2 (5 bases each). Germline lookup yields CDR1 SGHRS and CDR2 YFSETQ. V lost 0 bases to trimming and J lost 8 bases, with 12 bases between them. There are 14 residues in the CDR3. The CDR3 here is CASSLVWGTDEQFF. For the CDR3, the DNA is TGCGCCAGCAGCTTGGTTTGGGGGACGGATGAGCAGTTCTTC.

V and J are TRBV28 and TRBJ2-7; possibly TRBD2 for D (5 bases). The germline gives CDR1 MDHEN, CDR2 SYDVKM. The CDR3 runs to 15 residues. The V end lost 3 bases, the J end lost 6 bases, and 18 bases lay between the germline ends. CDR3 DNA sequence: TGTGCCAGCAGTTTGGCTAGGAGGCTACGCGCCGAGCAGTACTTC. Its protein product is CASSLARRLRAEQYF.

This sequence joins TRBV5-1 and TRBJ1-1, with 10 bases aligning to TRBD1. CDR1 is SGHRS and CDR2 is YFSETQ in the germline V gene. Unmatched junction bases numbered 9, after V lost 7 bases and J lost 0 bases. CDR3 size: 16 residues. CDR3 residues: CASATGGVSLNTEAFF. The CDR3 bases are TGCGCCAGCGCGACAGGGGGCGTCTCTTTGAACACTGAAGCTTTCTTT.

CDR3 DNA: TGTGCCATCAGTGGTTCGCAGGGCCTCATCAATGAGCAGTTCTTC. Its protein product is CAISGSQGLINEQFF. The gene calls are TRBV10-3 and TRBJ2-1, with D perhaps matching TRBD1 (5 bases). Germline V lookup: CDR1 ENHRY, CDR2 SYGVKD. Trimming pared 4 bases from V and 6 bases from J, leaving 16 bases between. CDR3 length: 15 residues.

The J gene is TRBJ2-7, the V gene TRBV5-1, with 14 bases identical to TRBD2. Germline lookup yields CDR1 SGHRS and CDR2 YFSETQ. CDR3 size: 20 residues. J gave up 2 bases and V 2 bases, and 15 bases lay outside the gene matches. The CDR3 here is CASSLTGLAGVVSLTYEQYF. The CDR3 DNA reads TGCGCCAGCAGCTTAACGGGACTAGCGGGAGTTGTGTCCTTGACCTACGAGCAGTACTTC.

The rearrangement uses TRBV5-1 and TRBJ2-2; D is possibly TRBD2 (6 bases). V was trimmed by 4 bases and J by 6 bases, leaving 19 bases between them. The CDR3 extends over 16 amino acids. CDR1 and CDR2 (germline): SGHRS, YFSETQ. CDR3 DNA: TGCGCCAGCAGCCCGCCGGGGAGGAGATCCGCCGGGGAGCTGTTTTTT. As protein: CASSPPGRRSAGELFF.